This entry lists 21 T cell receptor beta chains sequenced from one sample in a study of cytomegalovirus exposure and HLA in healthy donors. The PCR was carried out with 60 Vbeta primers and 13 Jbeta primers. This table comes from immunoSEQ multiplex PCR, and its TCRdb copy is limited to in-frame clones, with some not included. The table records some 130,000 clones, roughly four fifths of them present only once. The material sequenced was PBMCs. The receptors derive from a man aged 25 to 40 in good health and CMV-seronegative.

As concerns this clone: The same CDR3 also results from other DNA sequences found in this sample. The V gene is TRBV18, the J gene TRBJ1-1; no clear D. V gave up 3 bases and J gave up 1 base, with 6 bases separating them. Germline CDR1 and CDR2: KGHSH and LQKENI. CDR3 length: 13 amino acids. CDR3 sequence reads: CASSPGENTEAFF. For the CDR3, the DNA is TGTGCCAGCTCACCGGGCGAGAACACTGAAGCTTTCTTT. Supplemented by reference TRBV18 and TRBJ1-1, the full variable domain reads NAGVMQNPRHLVRRRGQEARLRCSPMKGHSHVYWYRQLPEEGLKFMVYLQKENIIDESGMPKERFSAEFPKEGPSILRIQQVVRGDSAAYFCASSPGENTEAFFGQGTRLTVV.

The chain uses TRBV5-1 and TRBJ2-1; perhaps TRBD2 as D (6 bases). Per germline, CDR1 SGHRS and CDR2 YFSETQ. This CDR3 is 16 amino acids long. The germline V and J ends were trimmed by 0 bases and 0 bases, with 10 bases remaining between them. CDR3 coding DNA: TGCGCCAGCAGCTTGGATGGCGGGAACTCCTACAATGAGCAGTTCTTC. It yields the protein CASSLDGGNSYNEQFF.

This chain connects TRBV7-9 to TRBJ1-1; TRBD1 is a possible D gene (6 bases). Germline values: CDR1 SEHNR, CDR2 FQNEAQ (reference sequence). The CDR3 consists of 15 residues. Trimming cost V 4 bases and J 5 bases, with 17 bases left between them. This CDR3 reads CASSSYREGWTEAFF. The CDR3 DNA sequence: TGTGCCAGCAGCTCTTACAGGGAGGGATGGACTGAAGCTTTCTTT.

V gene TRBV5-1 combines with J gene TRBJ2-3; 7 bases match TRBD2. This CDR3 spans 16 amino acids. V lost 3 bases and J lost 2; bases outside the gene matches: 9. From germline, CDR1 is SGHRS and CDR2 YFSETQ. CDR3 amino acids: CASSSGGDYLTDTQYF. CDR3 coding DNA: TGCGCCAGCAGCTCGGGTGGGGACTACCTCACAGATACGCAGTATTTT.

The V call is TRBV5-6, the J call TRBJ2-5, with 9 bases identical to TRBD1. Per germline, CDR1 SGHDT and CDR2 YYEEEE. The CDR3 covers 15 residues. Germline trimming cut 3 bases from V and 2 bases from J; bases unmatched to any gene: 5. Here the CDR3 reads CASSSAGTGQETQYF. The CDR3 nucleotides are TGTGCCAGCAGCTCGGCCGGGACAGGGCAAGAGACCCAGTACTTC.

This chain connects TRBV29-1 to TRBJ2-5, with no clear D. The ends were cut back, 3 bases at V and 1 base at J, with 9 bases in the middle. The CDR3 is 13 residues long. Germline loops: CDR1 SQVTM, CDR2 ANQGSEA. Here the CDR3 reads CSVEVRIQETQYF. The CDR3 nucleotides read TGCAGCGTTGAGGTCAGGATCCAAGAGACCCAGTACTTC. The whole variable domain, remainder taken from reference TRBV29-1 and TRBJ2-5, is SAVISQKPSRDICQRGTSLTIQCQVDSQVTMMFWYRQQPGQSLTLIATANQGSEATYESGFVIDKFPISRPNLTFSTLTVSNMSPEDSSIYLCSVEVRIQETQYFGPGTRLLVL.

The V gene is TRBV10-3, the J gene TRBJ2-2, with a possible D match to TRBD2 (6 bases). Trimming shortened V by 9 bases and J by 2 bases, and 19 bases separated the two germline ends. Germline lookup yields CDR1 ENHRY and CDR2 SYGVKD. CDR3 length equals 16 residues. In DNA, the CDR3 is TGTGCCATTTCGACTAGGGATCCGTCTAACACCGGGGAGCTGTTTTTT. Residues: CAISTRDPSNTGELFF.

This chain joins TRBV19 and TRBJ2-1; D call uncertain. The V gene lost 3 bases and the J gene lost 3 bases, with 12 bases spanning the gap. The germline gives CDR1 LNHDA, CDR2 SQIVND (reference sequence). This CDR3 has 15 amino acids. For the CDR3, the DNA is TGTGCCAGTAGTATCATCTCAAACAGCTACAATGAGCAGTTCTTC. It yields the protein CASSIISNSYNEQFF.

A few counts support this clone. The chain joins TRBV2 to TRBJ1-1, with D unclear. V lost 7 bases and J 4 bases, leaving 16 bases between the germline ends. This CDR3 region has 14 residues. Germline assignment: CDR1 SNHLY and CDR2 FYNNEI. CDR3 sequence (DNA): TGTGCCAGCACCAGATGGCAGATTTCCACTGAAGCTTTCTTT. Translation: CASTRWQISTEAFF.

This clone came up a few times. This chain uses TRBV5-8 with TRBJ2-7; TRBD1 matches at 10 bases. The CDR3 consists of 15 residues. V shed 5 bases and J 3 bases; nucleotides not matched to a gene: 8. Germline lookup yields CDR1 SGHTS and CDR2 YDEGEE. Here the CDR3 DNA reads TGTGCCAGCAGTTTTGGGACAGGGGCGAACTACGAGCAGTACTTC. Translation gives CASSFGTGANYEQYF.

This chain joins TRBV2 and TRBJ1-5, with 7 bases aligning to TRBD1. Germline V gene sequence: CDR1 SNHLY, CDR2 FYNNEI. The CDR3 spans 15 residues. V shed 4 bases, J shed 0 bases, and the junction held 3 bases outside the gene matches. The DNA of the CDR3 is TGTGCCAGCAGTGTAGGGACAGCTAGCAATCAGCCCCAGCATTTT. Translation gives CASSVGTASNQPQHF.

This clone came up a few times. The chain recombines TRBV6-4 with TRBJ2-3; 10 nucleotides align to TRBD2. V lost 2 bases to trimming and J lost 2 bases; unmatched junction nucleotides: 1. Per the germline V gene, CDR1 is MRHNA and CDR2 is SNTAGT. CDR3 length: 15 amino acids. CDR3 in DNA: TGTGCCAGCAGTGACGGGACTAGCGACACAGATACGCAGTATTTT. Encoded protein: CASSDGTSDTDTQYF.

This clone was seen a single time. The genes are TRBV18 and TRBJ1-1; possibly TRBD1 for D (5 bases). Germline CDR1 reads KGHSH; CDR2 reads LQKENI. Trimming shortened V by 4 bases and J by 1 base, and 7 bases separated the two germline ends. The CDR3 has 13 amino acids. In DNA, the CDR3 is TGTGCCAGCTCACGTGGACAGAACACTGAAGCTTTCTTT. It yields the protein CASSRGQNTEAFF.

The chain recombines TRBV5-4 with TRBJ2-3, with 14 bases lining up with TRBD2. The V gene's germline CDR1 is SGHNT and CDR2 YYREEE (reference sequence). The CDR3 loop spans 17 amino acids. Trimming removed 0 bases from V and 6 bases from J; junction bases left unmatched: 6. CDR3 protein: CASSLGTSGRPWDTQYF. The CDR3 DNA follows: TGTGCCAGCAGCTTGGGGACTAGCGGGAGGCCCTGGGATACGCAGTATTTT.

The V gene is TRBV6-6, the J gene TRBJ2-7; D possibly corresponds to TRBD1 (6 bases). V was cut by 6 bases and J by 4 bases, with 10 bases left in between. CDR3 length equals 12 residues. Germline CDR1 MNHNY, CDR2 SVGAGI (reference sequence). CDR3 residues: CASSLDRYEQYF. The CDR3 region has the DNA TGTGCCAGCAGCCTTGACAGGTACGAGCAGTACTTC.

CDR3 sequence reads: CSVVTRVGTGDGYTF. In DNA, the CDR3 is TGCAGCGTTGTGACTCGGGTCGGGACAGGGGATGGCTACACCTTC. The chain is built from TRBV29-1 and TRBJ1-2, with 10 nucleotides matching TRBD1. Germline V lookup: CDR1 SQVTM, CDR2 ANQGSEA. Losses at the gene ends were 4 bases for V and 6 bases for J; bases not matched to a gene: 11. The CDR3 length is 15 residues. The full variable domain, completed using reference TRBV29-1 and TRBJ1-2, is SAVISQKPSRDICQRGTSLTIQCQVDSQVTMMFWYRQQPGQSLTLIATANQGSEATYESGFVIDKFPISRPNLTFSTLTVSNMSPEDSSIYLCSVVTRVGTGDGYTFGSGTRLTVV.

The V gene is TRBV5-4, the J gene TRBJ2-3, with 11 positions matching TRBD2. Germline CDR1 SGHNT, CDR2 YYREEE (reference sequence). CDR3 length: 16 residues. The trim removed 4 bases at V and 0 bases at J, leaving 4 bases unmatched. CDR3 region: CASSLTSGVSTDTQYF. The CDR3 DNA reads TGTGCCAGCAGCCTGACTAGCGGGGTTAGCACAGATACGCAGTATTTT.

The V and J genes are TRBV6-5 and TRBJ1-1, with TRBD1 as a possible D gene (5 bases). This CDR3 comprises 13 residues. Trimming left V 8 bases short and J 1 base short, with 11 bases between. The germline gives CDR1 MNHEY, CDR2 SVGAGI. The CDR3 DNA is TGTGCCAGCCGCAGGGTGGGGAACACTGAAGCTTTCTTT. Translating gives CASRRVGNTEAFF.

This sequence joins TRBV2 and TRBJ1-2; no reliable D call. The ends were cut back, 6 bases at V and 4 bases at J, with 12 bases in the middle. Germline lookup yields CDR1 SNHLY and CDR2 FYNNEI. CDR3 length: 13 residues. CDR3 loop: CASSGELGYGYTF. The DNA for the CDR3 is TGTGCCAGCAGCGGGGAGTTGGGCTATGGCTACACCTTC.

The genes are TRBV5-4 and TRBJ2-6; tentatively, D is TRBD1 (5 bases). V lost 0 bases and J 2 bases, leaving 12 bases between the germline ends. CDR1 is SGHNT and CDR2 is YYREEE in the germline V gene (reference sequence). This CDR3 contains 17 residues. DNA of the CDR3: TGTGCCAGCAGCTTGGCAGGGAATCGGGCTGGGGCCAACGTCCTGACTTTC. This sequence encodes CASSLAGNRAGANVLTF.

This chain joins TRBV6-4 and TRBJ1-4; no clear D gene. Germline lookup yields CDR1 MRHNA and CDR2 SNTAGT. V was trimmed by 2 bases and J by 4 bases, leaving 11 bases between them. The CDR3 has 15 amino acids. The CDR3 spells CASSDRRSNNEKLFF. CDR3 in DNA: TGTGCCAGCAGTGACAGGCGGTCGAATAATGAAAAACTGTTTTTT.